The TCR beta chain described here comes from a study of blood T cell repertoires in COVID-19. Turning to the study itself: COVID-19 samples collected from the United States, Italy and Spain covered acute and convalescent phases. In each case, the material was cDNA or gDNA derived from T cells, B-cell-depleted T cells, or PBMCs.

The V end lost 4 bases, the J end lost 0 bases, and 4 bases lay between the germline ends. This CDR3 has 12 amino acids. Germline V gene data show CDR1 as SGHNT and CDR2 as YYREEE (reference sequence). Authors' methods: Quantification of nucleated cells was approximated via reference gene primer amplification. Here immunoSEQ multiplex PCR was the method, and the copy in TCRdb shows in-frame clones only, minus some. V and J calls and clone size follow that table, whereas D and trimming were derived from the DNA. The table records approximately 270,000 clones, 70% to 90% of them present only once. The clonotype comes from a man aged 18 to 30 with active or convalescent COVID-19. The V call is TRBV5-4, the J call TRBJ1-1; D ambiguous. The sequencing sample was made of peripheral blood. In DNA, the CDR3 is TGTGCCAGCAGCCAAATGAACACTGAAGCTTTCTTT. It codes for CASSQMNTEAFF. The complete variable domain, with remaining parts taken from reference TRBV5-4 and TRBJ1-1, reads ETGVTQSPTHLIKTRGQQVTLRCSSQSGHNTVSWYQQALGQGPQFIFQYYREEENGRGNFPPRFSGLQFPNYSSELNVNALELDDSALYLCASSQMNTEAFFGQGTRLTVV.